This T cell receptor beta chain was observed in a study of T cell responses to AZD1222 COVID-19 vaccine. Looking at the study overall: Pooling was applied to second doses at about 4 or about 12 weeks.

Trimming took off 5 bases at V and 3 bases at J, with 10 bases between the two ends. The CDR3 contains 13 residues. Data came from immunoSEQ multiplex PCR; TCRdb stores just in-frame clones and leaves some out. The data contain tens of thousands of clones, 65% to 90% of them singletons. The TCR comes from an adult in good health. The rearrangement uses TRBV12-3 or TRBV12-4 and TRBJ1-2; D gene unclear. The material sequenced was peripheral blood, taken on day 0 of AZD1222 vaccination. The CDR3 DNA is TGTGCCAGCAGTCCCCGGCACGACTATGGCTACACCTTC. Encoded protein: CASSPRHDYGYTF.